What follows are 15 T cell receptor beta chains derived from one specimen sequenced in a study of identical twins' blood T cells. TCRdb recomputed calls from the 5' RACE reads with MiXCR, one row per CDR3 protein. This repertoire shows hundreds of thousands of distinct CDR3 sequences, over 25% found once; its top ten account for more than 5.5%. The sample comprised PBMCs. The receptors here all came from a woman aged 18-49 years in good health.

In this sample, this clonotype turned up a few times. The chain has TRBV9 and TRBJ1-5; 7 bases align to TRBD1. Germline V lookup: CDR1 SGDLS, CDR2 YYNGEE. V was pared by 7 bases and J by 2 bases, with 6 bases of the junction left unmatched. The CDR3 is made up of 14 amino acids. The CDR3 sequence is CASEQGSGNQPQHF. In nucleotides, the CDR3 is TGTGCCAGCGAACAGGGGAGTGGCAATCAGCCCCAGCATTTT.

V and J are TRBV2 and TRBJ1-2, with D unresolved. Germline V gene sequence: CDR1 SNHLY, CDR2 FYNNEI. Trimming took 2 bases from V and 6 from J, leaving 13 bases between them. The CDR3 consists of 14 residues. CDR3 region: CASSEWVRTHGYTF. CDR3 bases: TGTGCCAGCAGTGAATGGGTCAGGACCCATGGCTACACCTTC.

V is TRBV20-1 and J is TRBJ2-7, with D possibly being TRBD1 or TRBD2 (5 bases each). Deletions cut 6 bases from V and 0 bases from J, with 9 bases between. The CDR3 is 12 amino acids. CDR1 and CDR2 (germline): DFQATT, SNEGSKA (reference sequence). CDR3 bases: TGCAGTGCCGAGAGGGGCTCCTACGAGCAGTACTTC. Encoded protein: CSAERGSYEQYF.

This clonotype was recorded a few times. The gene calls are TRBV3-1 and TRBJ2-7, with D unresolved. From germline, CDR1 is LGHDT and CDR2 YNNKEL (reference sequence). V was shortened by 1 base and J by 7 bases, with 8 bases between the two germline ends. The CDR3 has 12 amino acids. CDR3 nucleotides: TGTGCCAGCAGCCAAGGTCGGCGAGAGCAGTACTTC. Amino acid sequence: CASSQGRREQYF.

V and J are TRBV10-3 and TRBJ2-3; 7 positions match TRBD2. V gave up 7 bases and J gave up 0 bases; unmatched junction bases: 13. Per germline, CDR1 ENHRY and CDR2 SYGVKD. The CDR3 is 17 residues long. CDR3: CAITPTPGGNSTDTQYF. In DNA, the CDR3 is TGTGCCATCACCCCTACTCCCGGGGGGAACAGCACAGATACGCAGTATTTT.

V gene TRBV29-1 combines with J gene TRBJ2-3; 7 bases align to TRBD2. From germline, CDR1 is SQVTM and CDR2 ANQGSEA. CDR3 length: 14 amino acids. V lost 6 bases to trimming and J lost 0 bases; unmatched junction nucleotides: 6. In DNA, the CDR3 is TGCAGCGTCAGTTGGGGGGGGAGCACAGATACGCAGTATTTT. Its translation is CSVSWGGSTDTQYF.

This clonotype was seen a handful of times. The chain employs TRBV5-1 and TRBJ2-7; 8 bases are a match to TRBD1. The CDR3 runs 16 residues. Trimming took 0 bases from V and 2 from J; bases not matched to a gene: 7. In germline, CDR1 is SGHRS, CDR2 YFSETQ. Here the CDR3 DNA reads TGCGCCAGCAGCTTGGCCAGTGACAGGGGTCCCTACGAGCAGTACTTC. It translates to CASSLASDRGPYEQYF.

This chain connects TRBV5-1 to TRBJ1-1, with D perhaps TRBD1 (5 bases). The CDR3 is 16 residues long. CDR1 is SGHRS and CDR2 is YFSETQ in the germline V gene. V was pared by 3 bases and J by 2 bases, with 17 bases between. The CDR3 sequence: CASSSAGGGLNTEAFF. In DNA, the CDR3 is TGCGCCAGCAGCTCGGCGGGCGGGGGACTCAACACTGAAGCTTTCTTT.

This clonotype has more than one count but fewer than ten. The V gene is TRBV20-1, the J gene TRBJ2-7; 8 nucleotides align to TRBD1. CDR3 size: 13 residues. Looked up from germline, CDR1 is DFQATT and CDR2 is SNEGSKA (reference sequence). The ends lost 6 bases at V and 7 bases at J; junction bases unmatched: 11. The CDR3 region has the DNA TGCAGTGCCACCCGCCAGGGGGCTTCGGAGCAGTACTTC. Translation: CSATRQGASEQYF.

The chain recombines TRBV19 with TRBJ1-5, with D unresolved. Trimming shortened V by 2 bases and J by 0 bases, and 8 bases separated the two germline ends. The V gene's germline CDR1 is LNHDA and CDR2 SQIVND (reference sequence). The CDR3 consists of 15 residues. CDR3 amino acids: CASSILTVSNQPQHF. The CDR3 DNA sequence: TGTGCCAGTAGTATACTGACGGTTAGCAATCAGCCCCAGCATTTT.

Regarding this clonotype: The germline gene is not matched at one end of the junction; a read error may be the cause. The chain has TRBV12-3 or TRBV12-4 and TRBJ2-5; TRBD2 agrees at 8 bases. The CDR3 has 14 residues. CDR3 in DNA: TGTACCAGCACCATGACTAGCGAGGAAGAGACCCAGTACTTC. Translation: CTSTMTSEEETQYF.

V usage is TRBV7-9 and J usage is TRBJ1-1; a weak D match, TRBD1 (6 bases). V dropped 1 base and J dropped 1 base, with 10 bases sitting between them. The germline V gene encodes CDR1 SEHNR and CDR2 FQNEAQ (reference sequence). The CDR3 loop spans 15 amino acids. CDR3 sequence: CASSLVEGENTEAFF. DNA of the CDR3: TGTGCCAGCAGCTTAGTGGAGGGGGAGAACACTGAAGCTTTCTTT.

The V and J genes are TRBV5-1 and TRBJ2-5; TRBD1 might be the D (6 bases). Germline V gene data show CDR1 as SGHRS and CDR2 as YFSETQ. The CDR3 is 15 amino acids. V was trimmed by 5 bases and J by 2 bases, leaving 16 bases between them. The CDR3 loop is CASSLQGRWQETQYF. The CDR3 region has the DNA TGCGCCAGCAGTCTTCAGGGGCGCTGGCAAGAGACCCAGTACTTC.

The CDR3 loop is CASSLGPQSYGYTF. CDR3 nucleotide sequence: TGTGCCAGCAGCTTAGGTCCACAGAGCTATGGCTACACCTTC. The chain links TRBV7-2 to TRBJ1-2; D is unresolved. V was shortened by 1 base and J by 4 bases, with 10 bases between the two germline ends. Germline V gene data show CDR1 as SGHTA and CDR2 as FQGNSA. The CDR3 length is 14 residues.

This clonotype has a handful of counts. The CDR3 reads CASSLALEQFF. The DNA for the CDR3 is TGTGCCAGCAGCTTAGCTCTAGAGCAGTTCTTC. This rearrangement joins TRBV11-2 to TRBJ2-1; D gene uncertain. With 1 base removed from V and 10 bases from J, the gap between germline ends came to 5 bases. The CDR3 runs to 11 residues. The germline gives CDR1 SGHAT, CDR2 FQNNGV.